A single sample is the source of the 25 T cell receptor beta chains below, sequenced in a study of OX40 agonist ivuxolimab in advanced cancers. Data came from immunoSEQ multiplex PCR; TCRdb stores just in-frame clones and leaves some out. The repertoire holds several thousand clones, with approximately 73% as singletons. The sequencing here drew on CD4+ or CD8+ T cells sorted from blood, taken in a trial of the OX40 agonist ivuxolimab. The receptor set was obtained from an adult with an advanced solid tumor such as melanoma, head and neck, liver or kidney cancer.

This clone has only a few counts. The chain recombines TRBV5-1 with TRBJ2-1, with D hard to call. V was trimmed by 0 bases and J by 0 bases, leaving 4 bases between them. CDR1 SGHRS and CDR2 YFSETQ come from the germline V gene. The CDR3 covers 14 residues. As DNA, the CDR3 is TGCGCCAGCAGCTTGGTGGACTCCTACAATGAGCAGTTCTTC. It yields the protein CASSLVDSYNEQFF. Variable domain in full (rest from reference TRBV5-1 and TRBJ2-1): KAGVTQTPRYLIKTRGQQVTLSCSPISGHRSVSWYQQTPGQGLQFLFEYFSETQRNKGNFPGRFSGRQFSNSRSEMNVSTLELGDSALYLCASSLVDSYNEQFFGPGTRLTVL.

The chain has TRBV10-3 and TRBJ2-7; TRBD1 might be the D (5 bases). The V gene lost 5 bases and the J gene lost 2 bases, with 19 bases spanning the gap. This CDR3 region has 16 residues. CDR1 ENHRY and CDR2 SYGVKD come from the germline V gene. Here the CDR3 reads CAISRPGRQGTYEQYF. The CDR3 DNA follows: TGTGCCATCAGTCGACCGGGCAGGCAGGGAACCTACGAGCAGTACTTC.

The rearrangement uses TRBV7-2 and TRBJ2-7; D unclear. Germline assignment: CDR1 SGHTA and CDR2 FQGNSA. The CDR3 spans 11 residues. V lost 3 bases, J lost 3 bases, and 3 bases lay in between. CDR3 amino acids: CASSFSYEQYF. In DNA, the CDR3 is TGTGCCAGCAGCTTTAGCTACGAGCAGTACTTC.

The chain recombines TRBV5-8 with TRBJ1-1; no firm D call. The CDR3 is 14 amino acids. The V end was cut by 4 bases, the J end by 1 base, with 11 bases between. The V gene's germline CDR1 is SGHTS and CDR2 YDEGEE. CDR3: CASSPNWGNTEAFF. The CDR3 DNA reads as TGTGCCAGCAGCCCTAACTGGGGGAACACTGAAGCTTTCTTT.

The chain links TRBV7-9 to TRBJ2-1, with D perhaps matching TRBD1 or TRBD2 (5 bases each). V dropped 4 bases and J dropped 9 bases, with 13 bases sitting between them. The germline gives CDR1 SEHNR, CDR2 FQNEAQ (reference sequence). This CDR3 has 13 residues. This CDR3 reads CASSSTGGGEQFF. The CDR3 coding sequence is TGTGCCAGCAGCTCTACAGGTGGAGGTGAGCAGTTCTTC.

This chain uses TRBV28 with TRBJ1-6; weak D call: TRBD1 (5 bases). The CDR3 sequence is 14 residues long. Germline V gene sequence: CDR1 MDHEN, CDR2 SYDVKM. V shed 2 bases and J shed 8 bases, with 10 bases lying between them. In DNA, the CDR3 is TGTGCCAGCAGTTTACAGGGAGACCATTCACCCCTCCACTTT. It codes for CASSLQGDHSPLHF.

This clone was picked up one time. An end of the junction does not agree with germline; a read error may underlie this. The chain employs TRBV7-9 and TRBJ2-7; the match to TRBD2 covers 7 bases. Germline CDR1 SEHNR, CDR2 FQNEAQ (reference sequence). The CDR3 extends over 17 amino acids. CDR3 loop: CASSPPPLRDYSHEQYF. The CDR3 nucleotides are TGTGCCAGCAGCCCCCCACCACTCCGGGACTACTCCCACGAGCAGTACTTC.

V and J are TRBV14 and TRBJ2-5; D unresolved. The end of the DNA aligns better with TRBJ2-7, so the J call may be wrong. The CDR3 has 14 residues. Germline CDR1 reads SGHDN; CDR2 reads FVKESK. CDR3 sequence (DNA): TGTGCCAGCAGCCAAGTATTGGGCTCCTACGAGCAGTACTTC. Amino acid sequence: CASSQVLGSYEQYF.

This chain links TRBV19 with TRBJ1-1, with TRBD1 matching over 7 bases. The ends lost 1 base at V and 7 bases at J; junction bases unmatched: 3. Germline lookup yields CDR1 LNHDA and CDR2 SQIVND (reference sequence). The CDR3 sequence is 13 residues long. CDR3 amino acids: CASSIGTGFEAFF. The CDR3 DNA is TGTGCCAGTAGTATAGGGACAGGTTTTGAAGCTTTCTTT.

The gene calls are TRBV7-9 and TRBJ1-5; D is ambiguous. Germline CDR1 reads SEHNR; CDR2 reads FQNEAQ (reference sequence). V was cut by 1 base and J by 7 bases, with 20 bases left in between. This CDR3 contains 17 residues. The CDR3 region is CASSLVRGMWERQPQHF. The CDR3 nucleotides read TGTGCCAGCAGCTTAGTTAGAGGCATGTGGGAACGACAGCCCCAGCATTTT. Full variable domain (remainder filled in from reference TRBV7-9 and TRBJ1-5): DTGVSQNPRHKITKRGQNVTFRCDPISEHNRLYWYRQTLGQGPEFLTYFQNEAQLEKSRLLSDRFSAERPKGSFSTLEIQRTEQGDSAMYLCASSLVRGMWERQPQHFGDGTRLSIL.

This chain links TRBV5-8 with TRBJ1-2, with D tentatively TRBD1 (5 bases). The germline CDR1 and CDR2 sequences are SGHTS and YDEGEE. Trimming pared 6 bases from V and 6 bases from J, leaving 15 bases between. The CDR3 has 13 residues. The CDR3 nucleotides are TGTGCCAGCAACCCGGGGGGGACCCATGGCTACACCTTC. Translated: CASNPGGTHGYTF.

The chain couples TRBV6-6 to TRBJ2-7; D call uncertain. The CDR3 has 12 amino acids. V lost 4 bases to trimming and J lost 7 bases, with 11 bases between them. CDR1 and CDR2 from the germline V gene are MNHNY and SVGAGI (reference sequence). The CDR3 bases are TGTGCCAGCAGTTGGGCTTCTGGGGAGCAGTACTTC. Translation gives CASSWASGEQYF.

Here the CDR3 reads CASSLTSGGSRGGPNTQYF. DNA for the CDR3: TGCGCCAGCAGTCTGACTAGCGGCGGCTCCCGGGGGGGACCTAATACGCAGTATTTT. The V and J genes are TRBV5-1 and TRBJ2-3; TRBD2 matches 9 bases. CDR1 and CDR2 (germline): SGHRS, YFSETQ. With V trimmed by 5 bases and J by 7 bases, 23 bases remained unmatched. The CDR3 has 19 residues.

The chain employs TRBV7-2 and TRBJ2-5; maybe TRBD2 (6 bases). There are 15 residues in the CDR3. V dropped 5 bases and J dropped 6 bases, with 19 bases sitting between them. CDR1 and CDR2 (germline): SGHTA, FQGNSA. In nucleotides, the CDR3 is TGTGCCAGCAGCCCAGCCGATGGCGGGATGAAGACCCAGTACTTC. This sequence encodes CASSPADGGMKTQYF. The full variable domain, its missing parts supplied by reference TRBV7-2 and TRBJ2-5, is GAGVSQSPSNKVTEKGKDVELRCDPISGHTALYWYRQSLGQGLEFLIYFQGNSAPDKSGLPSDRFSAERTGGSVSTLTIQRTQQEDSAVYLCASSPADGGMKTQYFGPGTRLLVL.

The V and J genes are TRBV5-6 and TRBJ2-5; D gene uncertain. Deletions cut 1 base from V and 0 bases from J, with 7 bases between. The germline V gene encodes CDR1 SGHDT and CDR2 YYEEEE. CDR3 length: 14 amino acids. Here the CDR3 DNA reads TGTGCCAGCAGCTTGCCGTCGTACCAAGAGACCCAGTACTTC. Its translation is CASSLPSYQETQYF.

This clone was detected once. The chain links TRBV18 to TRBJ2-1, with 12 bases matching TRBD2. Germline V gene lookup returns CDR1 KGHSH and CDR2 LQKENI. The trim removed 3 bases at V and 8 bases at J, leaving 5 bases unmatched. This CDR3 is 15 amino acids long. The CDR3 DNA is TGTGCCAGCTCACCGCCTAGCGGGGGGGCCGATGAGCAGTTCTTC. Residues: CASSPPSGGADEQFF.

The chain joins TRBV7-6 to TRBJ1-1; 8 bases agree with TRBD1. With V trimmed by 5 bases and J by 7 bases, 12 bases remained unmatched. Germline CDR1 is SGHVS and CDR2 is FNYEAQ. CDR3 length equals 15 residues. In DNA, the CDR3 is TGTGCCAGCAGCCCGGGACAGGTGGGGGGTGGTGAAGCTTTCTTT. It yields the protein CASSPGQVGGGEAFF.

This chain connects TRBV5-1 to TRBJ1-6, with D possibly TRBD1 on 5 matching bases. CDR3 length: 15 residues. Trimming removed 0 bases from V and 7 bases from J, with 11 bases in between. From germline, CDR1 is SGHRS and CDR2 YFSETQ. CDR3 bases: TGCGCCAGCAGCTTGGGCGACAGCGAGAATTCACCCCTCCACTTT. This codes for CASSLGDSENSPLHF.

This clone was seen only a few times. V gene TRBV7-2 combines with J gene TRBJ1-2; maybe TRBD1 (5 bases). Germline CDR1 and CDR2: SGHTA and FQGNSA. The V and J ends lost 2 bases and 4 bases respectively, with 11 bases between them. The CDR3 extends over 14 amino acids. For the CDR3, the DNA is TGTGCCAGCAGCTTAAGTCAGGGAGTCTATGGCTACACCTTC. Its translation: CASSLSQGVYGYTF.

The J gene is TRBJ2-1, the V gene TRBV7-2; 10 bases match TRBD1. The J segment lost 16 bases and the V segment lost 3 bases, leaving 3 bases of the junction unmatched. This CDR3 contains 11 residues. CDR1 is SGHTA, CDR2 FQGNSA, per germline. CDR3 DNA sequence: TGTGCCAGCAGCTTTGGGACAGGGGAATTCTTC. It encodes CASSFGTGEFF.

The rearrangement links TRBV27 to TRBJ1-2; possibly TRBD1 for D (5 bases). The CDR3 extends over 14 amino acids. Germline loops: CDR1 MNHEY, CDR2 SMNVEV (reference sequence). The V end was cut by 6 bases, the J end by 11 bases, with 22 bases between. The CDR3, as DNA: TGTGCCAGCAGATCTTCGGCTTCAGGGCATCAATACACCTTC. It is translated as CASRSSASGHQYTF.

This clone occurred a few times. The V gene is TRBV6-5, the J gene TRBJ2-3; possibly TRBD2 for D (5 bases). The CDR3 runs 13 residues. V was shortened by 5 bases and J by 7 bases, with 13 bases between the two germline ends. Per germline, CDR1 MNHEY and CDR2 SVGAGI. DNA for the CDR3: TGTGCCAGCAGTGGGCGGGCTAGGTATACGCAGTATTTT. It codes for CASSGRARYTQYF.

This chain connects TRBV15 to TRBJ1-1; D is possibly TRBD1 (5 bases). Trimming removed 3 bases from V and 6 bases from J, with 11 bases in between. Germline assignment: CDR1 LNHNV and CDR2 YYDKDF (reference sequence). The CDR3 consists of 13 residues. The CDR3 nucleotides are TGTGCCACCAGCAGTATTTCAGGGTCTGAAGCTTTCTTT. This translates into CATSSISGSEAFF.

J is TRBJ2-2 and V is TRBV6-5, with 7 bases that match TRBD2. From germline, CDR1 is MNHEY and CDR2 SVGAGI. The V segment lost 5 bases and the J segment 3 bases; nucleotides outside the gene matches: 6. There are 15 residues in the CDR3. The CDR3 DNA is TGTGCCAGCAGTAACGGTGGGAGGGACACCGGGGAGCTGTTTTTT. Translating it yields CASSNGGRDTGELFF.

V is TRBV6-6 and J is TRBJ2-1, with 8 bases fitting TRBD2. The CDR3 extends over 13 amino acids. V lost 10 bases to trimming and J lost 9 bases; unmatched junction nucleotides: 11. Per the germline V gene, CDR1 is MNHNY and CDR2 is SVGAGI (reference sequence). This CDR3 reads CATRAGDDPEQFF. The CDR3 coding sequence is TGTGCCACTCGAGCGGGAGACGACCCTGAGCAGTTCTTC.